This TCR beta chain was sequenced in a study of blood T cell repertoires in COVID-19. Overall study: Material from acute and convalescent COVID-19 was sourced from the United States, Italy and Spain. The cDNA or gDNA used as material had been derived from T cells, B-cell-depleted T cells, or PBMCs.

Germline V gene lookup returns CDR1 MDHEN and CDR2 SYDVKM. V lost 4 bases and J lost 10, with 17 bases in between. The CDR3 consists of 15 residues. Seattle enrolled patients during active infection and tracked them longitudinally. This clone was recorded once. Under the authors' procedure: By means of reference gene primer amplification, nucleated cell counts were estimated. TCRdb's copy holds only in-frame clones and misses some; the assay was immunoSEQ multiplex PCR. V and J calls and clone size are as listed in that table; D and trimming were resolved from the DNA. Of tens of thousands of clones in the sample, 83% were seen once.

The TCR comes from a man aged 50 to 59 with COVID-19, enrolled during active disease. V gene TRBV28 combines with J gene TRBJ1-6; perhaps TRBD1 as D (5 bases). Sequenced: peripheral blood. The CDR3 bases are TGTGCCAGCAGTTCCCATGGCAGGGTGGCATCACCCCTCCACTTT. Encoded protein: CASSSHGRVASPLHF.